This is a list of T cell receptor beta chains from one sample in a study of cytomegalovirus exposure and HLA in healthy donors. Data came from immunoSEQ multiplex PCR; TCRdb stores just in-frame clones and leaves some out. Here the sample spans around 140,000 clones, roughly 78% being singletons. Input material: PBMCs. These receptors were collected from a female donor in good health and CMV-seronegative. Each CDR3 is given without its conserved first and last residue.

>TRBJ2-7|TRBV5-1|12
ASSRRGPTYEQY
>TRBJ2-2|TRBV28|13
ASSWSGRLTGELF
>TRBJ2-1|TRBV30|14
AWSGGTSGRSDEQF
>TRBJ1-2|TRBV4-2|12
ASSQGGTVYGYT
>TRBJ2-3|TRBV19|13
ASSRTSAHTDTQY
>TRBJ2-1|TRBV27|13
ASRLDLSSYNEQF
>TRBJ1-2|TRBV5-4|13
ASSPHGDSYYGYT
>TRBJ2-7|TRBV7-6|13
ASSPTRGGAYEQY
>TRBJ2-5|TRBV9|14
ASSVAFEQGGETQY
>TRBJ2-7|TRBV7-2|13
ASSLQGQGFYEQY
>TRBJ2-1|TRBV5-4|13
ASSQTSFAPNEQF
>TRBJ1-5|TRBV27|13
ASSRIGGRNQPQH
>NA|TRBV7-2|13
ASSSFSGSNYEQY
>TRBJ1-4|TRBV18|12
ASSSSQGGEKLF
>TRBJ2-7|TRBV19|12
ASSRTGNSYEQY
>TRBJ2-1|TRBV30|11
AWSPGQINEQF
>TRBJ1-6|TRBV4-2|12
ASSQKTGDSPLH
>TRBJ1-6|TRBV30|13
AWSRRDRGTSPLH
>TRBJ2-2|TRBV21-1|14
ASSKLRRENTGELF
>TRBJ1-6|TRBV7-2|11
ASSPGLNSPLH
>TRBJ1-2|TRBV18|15
ASSPQEALQRDYGYT
>TRBJ1-5|TRBV6-1|14
ASSEQTGGWRQPQH
>TRBJ1-2|TRBV27|12
ASLPSGGNYGYT
>TRBJ2-7|TRBV9|14
ASSSAAGGYPYEQY
>TRBJ2-7|TRBV6-5|13
ASSRQVVGKYEQY
>TRBJ1-1|TRBV30|12
AWSRGRSSLEGF
>TRBJ1-2|TRBV28|11
ASSQGTGAGYT
>TRBJ2-7|TRBV5-1|13
ASSMATGSSYEQY
>TRBJ2-7|TRBV29-1|11
SVESGGFHEQY
>TRBJ2-3|TRBV5-4|14
ASRPGSSLGLGTQY
>TRBJ1-4|TRBV27|15
ASSLGPRGGRGEKLF
>TRBJ2-1|TRBV28|10
ASQSSYNEQF
>TRBJ2-2|TRBV5-1|14
ASSSRQGSVTGELF
>TRBJ2-1|TRBV4-3|14
ASSQDGDRAYNEQF
>TRBJ1-2|TRBV28|14
ASSLSGTGGYYGYT
>TRBJ2-1|TRBV7-9|14
ASSLGHGRGGDEQF
>TRBJ2-6|TRBV16|15
ASSHFQGNSGANVLT
>TRBJ2-2|TRBV7-9|12
ASRGQANTGELF
>TRBJ2-3|TRBV7-2|16
ASSLGGGRGLATDTQY
>TRBJ1-5|TRBV4-2|11
ASSQDGNQPQH
>TRBJ2-5|TRBV11-1|11
ASSPGGAETQY
>TRBJ2-1|TRBV7-9|10
ASSQERFEQF
>TRBJ2-2|TRBV19|11
ASSIGRTGELF
>TRBJ1-2|TRBV30|11
AWSGRAVSGYT
>TRBJ2-5|TRBV2|10
ASSEREGTQY
>TRBJ1-2|TRBV7-2|12
ASSLVSEFHGYT
>TRBJ2-3|TRBV30|12
AWRGLARTDTQY
>TRBJ2-7|TRBV6-1|11
ASSPLGSYEQY
>TRBJ1-4|TRBV28|16
ASSPPPFDRGRGEKLF
>TRBJ2-1|TRBV2|13
ASSLAGGPANEQF
>TRBJ1-2|TRBV6-1|13
ASSAGQGRDCGYT